What follows is one TCR beta chain and its context. The sample originates from a study of blood T cell repertoires in COVID-19. Study as a whole: T cells, B-cell-depleted T cells, or PBMCs supplied cDNA or gDNA.

The data were produced by immunoSEQ multiplex PCR, yet TCRdb's version contains in-frame clones alone and is incomplete. Here the sample spans 120,000 or so clones, about 88% being singletons. The CDR3 contains 15 residues. Germline CDR1 reads SGHKS; CDR2 reads YYEKEE (reference sequence). V lost 0 bases and J lost 3, with 9 bases in between. Seattle enrolled patients during active infection and tracked them longitudinally. Specimen: peripheral blood. The chain recombines TRBV5-5 with TRBJ2-2, with D maybe TRBD2 (6 bases). The receptor comes from a man aged 55 to 70 with COVID-19, enrolled during active disease. The CDR3 sequence is CASSLAAGYTGELFF. The CDR3 DNA follows: TGTGCCAGCAGCTTGGCCGCGGGATACACCGGGGAGCTGTTTTTT.